This TCR beta chain originates from a study of blood T cell repertoires in COVID-19. Study details: Both acute and convalescent COVID-19 samples were obtained from the United States, Italy and Spain. The analysed material was cDNA or gDNA that came from T cells, B-cell-depleted T cells, or PBMCs.

The V end lost 5 bases, the J end lost 8 bases, and 18 bases lay between the germline ends. Germline CDR1 reads MNHEY; CDR2 reads SMNVEV (reference sequence). The CDR3 covers 14 residues. As handled by the study authors: Estimated nucleated cell counts came from reference gene primer amplification. Profiled with immunoSEQ multiplex PCR; TCRdb holds only in-frame clones, not every one. V and J calls and clone size come straight from that table; D and trimming were deduced from the DNA. The sample includes approximately 300,000 clones, approximately 90% of them seen just once. The sample comprised peripheral blood. The V and J genes are TRBV27 and TRBJ1-1, with D tentatively TRBD1 (6 bases). The clonotype was recovered from a man in his late teens or twenties with active or convalescent COVID-19. In nucleotides, the CDR3 is TGTGCCAGCAGTGCCCTAACTAGGACAGCAGAAGCTTTCTTT. Translation gives CASSALTRTAEAFF.